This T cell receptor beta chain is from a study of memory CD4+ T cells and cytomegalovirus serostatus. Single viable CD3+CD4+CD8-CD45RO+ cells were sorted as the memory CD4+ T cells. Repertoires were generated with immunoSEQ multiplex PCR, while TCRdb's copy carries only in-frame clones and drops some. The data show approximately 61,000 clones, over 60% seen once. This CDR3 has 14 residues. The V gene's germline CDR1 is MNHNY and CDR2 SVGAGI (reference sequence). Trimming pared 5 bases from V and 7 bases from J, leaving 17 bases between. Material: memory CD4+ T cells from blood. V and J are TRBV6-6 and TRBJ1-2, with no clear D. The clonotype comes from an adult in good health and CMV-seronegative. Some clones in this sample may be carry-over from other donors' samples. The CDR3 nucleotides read TGTGCCAGCAGTACCAATCGACTAGGAACTGGCTACACCTTC. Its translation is CASSTNRLGTGYTF.